The rows below give T cell receptor beta chains drawn from one sample of a study of blood T cell repertoires in COVID-19. Data came from immunoSEQ multiplex PCR; TCRdb stores just in-frame clones and leaves some out. This table has a few hundred thousand clones, 70% to 90% appearing once. The sequenced sample was peripheral blood. These receptors were taken from a young woman with COVID-19, enrolled during active disease. Each CDR3 is given without its conserved first and last residue. Expanded clones get a size class; other rows say once, few or many, or leave the size out.

abundance	v_gene	j_gene	CDR3aa
.	TRBV3-1/TRBV3-2	TRBJ2-4	ASSQGTRTGRNIQY
once	TRBV3-1/TRBV3-2	TRBJ2-5	ASSRAGGQETQY
.	TRBV5-4	TRBJ2-1	ASSLAPGGLGNEQF
.	TRBV19	TRBJ2-5	ASSDPGVGETQY
.	TRBV4-3	TRBJ2-2	ASSQAGLNTGELF
.	TRBV27	TRBJ2-7	ASSSTRVIWHEQY
.	TRBV6-2/TRBV6-3	TRBJ2-5	ASSQGQGVATQY
few	TRBV12-3/TRBV12-4	TRBJ2-7	ASSLYSTYEQY
.	TRBV19	TRBJ2-3	ASSIQRELDTQC
.	TRBV11-3	TRBJ2-1	ASSLGLPRGEQF
.	TRBV19	TRBJ2-1	AGASGTSTF
.	TRBV5-8	TRBJ2-5	ASSSRLVTETQY
.	TRBV19	TRBJ2-2	ASSSGTDRFPGELF
.	TRBV2	TRBJ2-2	ASSPSGGTGELF
.	TRBV9	TRBJ2-7	ASSVGDGGPTYEQY
.	TRBV28	TRBJ1-1	ASSQRSWGQTNTEAF
.	TRBV2	TRBJ1-4	ASSADSSRNEKLF
.	TRBV2	TRBJ1-1	ASKTTNTEAF
.	TRBV15	TRBJ2-7	ATSGPSQGSSYEQY
few	TRBV10-3	TRBJ1-2	AISDVQGQGIYGYT
.	TRBV19	TRBJ2-1	ASSMPGTSSYNEQF
.	TRBV27	TRBJ2-5	ASRSPYTGHLQETQY
.	TRBV4-3	TRBJ1-6	ASSQDLVRPTDSPLH
few	TRBV3-1/TRBV3-2	TRBJ1-5	ASSQEGAGNQPQH
.	TRBV25-1	TRBJ2-5	ASSEGRGVETQY
few	TRBV29-1	TRBJ2-7	SVAGQGASYEQY
.	TRBV3-1/TRBV3-2	TRBJ2-2	ASSQDLGAGELF
.	TRBV18	TRBJ2-3	ASSPGRSTDTQY